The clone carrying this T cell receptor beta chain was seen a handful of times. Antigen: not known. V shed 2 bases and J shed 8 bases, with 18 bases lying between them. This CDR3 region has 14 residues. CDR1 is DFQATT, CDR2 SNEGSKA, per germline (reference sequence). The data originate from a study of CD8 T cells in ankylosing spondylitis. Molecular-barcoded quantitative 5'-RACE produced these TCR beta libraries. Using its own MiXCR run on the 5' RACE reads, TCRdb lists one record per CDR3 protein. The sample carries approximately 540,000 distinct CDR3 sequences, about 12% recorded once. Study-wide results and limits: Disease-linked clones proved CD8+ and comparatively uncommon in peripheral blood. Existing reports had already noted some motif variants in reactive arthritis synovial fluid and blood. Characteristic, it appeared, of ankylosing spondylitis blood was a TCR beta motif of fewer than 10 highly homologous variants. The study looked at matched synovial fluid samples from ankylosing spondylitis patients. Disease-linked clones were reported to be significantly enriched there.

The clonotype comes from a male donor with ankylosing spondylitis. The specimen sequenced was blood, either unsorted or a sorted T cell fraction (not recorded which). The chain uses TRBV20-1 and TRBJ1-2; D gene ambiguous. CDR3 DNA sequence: TGCAGTGCTAGAATCTCCGGGGTACCCCGGGGCTACACCTTC. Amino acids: CSARISGVPRGYTF.